The present T cell receptor beta chain was sequenced within a study of vaccination and CD4 T cells after COVID-19. The study's findings and limits: Although the median of SARS-CoV-2-reactive clonotypes rose from about 20 to 38, the change was not significant.

TCRdb called the PCR reads again in MiXCR, with one record for every CDR3 protein. This sample has 11,000 to 15,000 distinct CDR3 sequences, with more than 55% found just once. About this clonotype: Its antigen is undetermined.

This CDR3 is 14 amino acids long. V was pared by 2 bases and J by 10 bases, with 12 bases between. Germline loops: CDR1 SGHTA, CDR2 FQGNSA. The chain has TRBV7-2 and TRBJ1-6; D is perhaps TRBD1 (5 bases). The sequencing here drew on CD4+ T cells from blood, taken after SARS-CoV-2 vaccination. This TCR was sampled from a human donor who had recovered from COVID-19. Here the CDR3 reads CASSLTRDGSPLHF. In DNA, the CDR3 is TGTGCCAGCAGCTTAACCAGGGATGGATCACCCCTCCACTTT.